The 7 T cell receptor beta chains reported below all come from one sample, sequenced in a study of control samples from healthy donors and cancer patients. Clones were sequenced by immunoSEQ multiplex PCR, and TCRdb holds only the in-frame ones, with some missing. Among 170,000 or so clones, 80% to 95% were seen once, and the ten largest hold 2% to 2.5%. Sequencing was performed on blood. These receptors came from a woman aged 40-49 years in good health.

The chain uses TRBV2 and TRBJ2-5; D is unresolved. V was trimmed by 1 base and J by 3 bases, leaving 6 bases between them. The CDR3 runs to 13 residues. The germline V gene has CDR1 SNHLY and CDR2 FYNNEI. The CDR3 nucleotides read TGTGCCAGCAGTGAAGAACAGAAAGAGACCCAGTACTTC. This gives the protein CASSEEQKETQYF.

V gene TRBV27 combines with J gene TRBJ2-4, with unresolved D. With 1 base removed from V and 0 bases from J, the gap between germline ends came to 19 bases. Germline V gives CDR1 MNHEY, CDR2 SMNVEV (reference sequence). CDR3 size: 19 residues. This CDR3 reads CASSLFAVPYLLAKNIQYF. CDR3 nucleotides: TGTGCCAGCAGTTTATTTGCGGTACCATACCTTCTAGCCAAAAACATTCAGTACTTC.

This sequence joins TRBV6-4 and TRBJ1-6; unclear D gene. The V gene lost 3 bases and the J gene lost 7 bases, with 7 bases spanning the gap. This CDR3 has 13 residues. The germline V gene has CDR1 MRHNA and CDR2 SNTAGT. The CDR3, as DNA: TGTGCCAGCAGTGAAACGGAAAATTCACCCCTCCACTTT. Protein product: CASSETENSPLHF.

CDR3 in amino acids: CASMEGGGGNTIYF. CDR3 DNA sequence: TGTGCCAGCATGGAAGGGGGCGGTGGAAACACCATATATTTT. The V gene is TRBV27, the J gene TRBJ1-3, with 7 nucleotides matching TRBD1. Germline V CDR1 and CDR2: MNHEY, SMNVEV (reference sequence). There are 14 residues in the CDR3. The V segment lost 7 bases and the J segment 3 bases; nucleotides outside the gene matches: 6.

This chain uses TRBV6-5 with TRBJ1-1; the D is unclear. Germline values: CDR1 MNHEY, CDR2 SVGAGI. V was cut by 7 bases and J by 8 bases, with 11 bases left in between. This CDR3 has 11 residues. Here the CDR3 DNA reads TGTGCCAGCAAGCTCGCGGGGGAAGCTTTCTTT. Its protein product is CASKLAGEAFF.

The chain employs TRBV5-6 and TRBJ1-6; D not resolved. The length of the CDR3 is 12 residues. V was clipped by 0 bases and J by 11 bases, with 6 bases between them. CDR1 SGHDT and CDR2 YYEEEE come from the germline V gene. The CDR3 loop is CASSLGGTPLHF. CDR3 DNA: TGTGCCAGCAGCTTGGGAGGTACACCCCTCCACTTT.

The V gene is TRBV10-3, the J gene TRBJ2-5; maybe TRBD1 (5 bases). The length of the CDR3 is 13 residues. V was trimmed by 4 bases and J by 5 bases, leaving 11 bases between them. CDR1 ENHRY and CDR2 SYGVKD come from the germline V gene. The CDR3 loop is CAISGLPGETQYF. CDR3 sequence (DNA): TGTGCCATCAGTGGCCTTCCAGGGGAGACCCAGTACTTC.